The clone carrying this T cell receptor (beta chain) is a singleton in its sample. This record comes from a study of cytomegalovirus exposure and HLA in healthy donors. CDR3 length: 15 amino acids. Trimming stripped 1 base from V and 4 bases from J, with 10 bases between. CDR1 is LGHNA and CDR2 is YNFKEQ in the germline V gene. The study ran its PCR with 60 Vbeta and 13 Jbeta primers. The data were produced by immunoSEQ multiplex PCR, yet TCRdb's version contains in-frame clones alone and is incomplete. The sample has about 94,000 clones; around three fifths are singletons. The sequence was obtained from a young man in good health and CMV-seronegative. The chain combines TRBV4-2 with TRBJ2-2; tentative D call: TRBD2 (5 bases). Sequencing was done on a sample of PBMCs. The DNA of the CDR3 is TGTGCCAGCAGCCAAGGTCGGGAAGGCACCGGGGAGCTGTTTTTT. Translating gives CASSQGREGTGELFF.